This entry lists 29 T cell receptor beta chains sequenced from one sample in a study of T cell repertoires in cytomegalovirus infection. MiXCR was run by TCRdb on the reads, yielding one entry per CDR3 protein. The table records 700,000 to 900,000 distinct CDR3 sequences, 25% to 35% of them present only once. Their recognized antigens are unknown. Sequencing was performed on cultured CD8+ T cells from PBMCs, taken from culture after CMV antigen stimulation. The receptors stem from a human donor in good health (CMV status not recorded). Some clones in this sample may be carry-over from other donors' samples.

The rearrangement uses TRBV28 and TRBJ1-1, with D unclear. This CDR3 has 10 amino acids. Trimming left V 8 bases short and J 6 bases short, with 7 bases between. In germline, CDR1 is MDHEN, CDR2 SYDVKM. The CDR3 is CASGLAEAFF. DNA for the CDR3: TGTGCCAGCGGTCTTGCTGAAGCTTTCTTT.

At least ten counts were recorded for this clonotype. Compared with germline, one end of the junction differs, possibly owing to a read error. The chain links TRBV7-2 to TRBJ2-1; D possibly corresponds to TRBD1 (5 bases). Germline V gene data show CDR1 as SGHTA and CDR2 as FQGNSA. The CDR3 runs to 15 residues. The CDR3: CASSLGVSSYNEQFF. CDR3 nucleotides: TGTGCCAGCAGTTTAGGGGTAAGCTCCTACAATGAGCAGTTCTTC.

The chain couples TRBV6-8 to TRBJ2-7; 7 bases are shared with TRBD1. The junction had 8 bases not matched to a gene; V was cut back by 6 bases and J by 3 bases. Germline V gene lookup returns CDR1 MNHGY and CDR2 SAAAGT. The CDR3 has 14 residues. The CDR3 DNA is TGTGCCAGCAGCCTTGGACAGGAGCTCTACGAGCAGTACTTC. Encoded protein: CASSLGQELYEQYF.

This clonotype showed up many times. The rearrangement joins TRBV12-5 to TRBJ2-1, with a weak D call TRBD2 (7 bases). The CDR3 totals 21 residues. Germline V gives CDR1 LGHNT, CDR2 FRNRAP. Trimming shortened V by 0 bases and J by 0 bases, and 24 bases separated the two germline ends. The CDR3 reads CASGLVPPAGAKGSSYNEQFF. The DNA for the CDR3 is TGTGCTAGTGGTTTGGTCCCCCCGGCGGGGGCTAAAGGGAGCTCCTACAATGAGCAGTTCTTC.

V gene TRBV19 combines with J gene TRBJ1-2; D is perhaps TRBD1 (5 bases). The V gene lost 5 bases and the J gene lost 8 bases, with 21 bases spanning the gap. Germline CDR1 is LNHDA and CDR2 is SQIVND (reference sequence). This CDR3 has 15 amino acids. The CDR3 loop reads CASSSRQLLFGGYTF. The CDR3 region has the DNA TGTGCCAGTAGTTCAAGACAGCTTCTTTTCGGAGGCTACACCTTC.

There are many counts of this clonotype. J is TRBJ2-1 and V is TRBV7-6, with D possibly matching TRBD1 (6 bases). The CDR3 covers 14 residues. Germline assignment: CDR1 SGHVS and CDR2 FNYEAQ. The V end lost 4 bases, the J end lost 2 bases, and 9 bases lay between the germline ends. The CDR3 DNA is TGTGCCAGCAGCTCGAGACAGGCCTACAATGAGCAGTTCTTC. Its translation is CASSSRQAYNEQFF. The variable domain in full, completed from reference TRBV7-6 and TRBJ2-1, reads GAGVSQSPRYKVTKRGQDVALRCDPISGHVSLYWYRQALGQGPEFLTYFNYEAQQDKSGLPNDRFSAERPEGSISTLTIQRTEQRDSAMYRCASSSRQAYNEQFFGPGTRLTVL.

A single count supports this clonotype. J is TRBJ1-2 and V is TRBV6-6; 7 bases agree with TRBD1. The CDR3 has 15 residues. Germline CDR1 MNHNY, CDR2 SVGAGI (reference sequence). V gave up 1 base and J gave up 7 bases; unmatched junction bases: 9. The CDR3, as DNA: TGTGCCAGCAGTTACTATGACAGGGACGCGAGTGGCTACACCTTC. Translating it yields CASSYYDRDASGYTF.

V is TRBV6-1 and J is TRBJ2-1; 7 bases are a match to TRBD2. CDR1 and CDR2 from the germline V gene are MNHNS and SASEGT. This CDR3 comprises 12 residues. The junction had 10 bases not matched to a gene; V was cut back by 6 bases and J by 14 bases. CDR3 in DNA: TGTGCCAGCAGCCCTGGGAGGGAAAGAAAGTTCTTC. Encoded protein: CASSPGRERKFF.

This clonotype was observed a handful of times. The chain has TRBV7-9 and TRBJ2-3; no firm D call. Germline V lookup: CDR1 SEHNR, CDR2 FQNEAQ (reference sequence). V dropped 1 base and J dropped 0 bases, with 11 bases sitting between them. The CDR3 runs 16 residues. As DNA, the CDR3 is TGTGCCAGCAGCTTAGGTATATGGGGAAGCACAGATACGCAGTATTTT. Encoded protein: CASSLGIWGSTDTQYF.

V is TRBV15 and J is TRBJ2-5; the D is unclear. V was shortened by 5 bases and J by 0 bases, with 13 bases between the two germline ends. CDR3 length: 15 amino acids. Germline lookup yields CDR1 LNHNV and CDR2 YYDKDF (reference sequence). The CDR3 DNA reads as TGTGCCACCAGCGACCGTCGGCAGGACCAAGAGACCCAGTACTTC. The encoded protein is CATSDRRQDQETQYF.

V and J are TRBV11-3 and TRBJ2-7, with D tentatively TRBD1 or TRBD2 (5 bases each). The CDR3 is made up of 13 amino acids. Germline loops: CDR1 SGHNT, CDR2 YENEEA. V gave up 6 bases and J gave up 2 bases, with 11 bases separating them. The CDR3 DNA reads as TGTGCCAGCAGGGCCGGGGACCCCTACGAGCAGTACTTC. Translation: CASRAGDPYEQYF.

On this clonotype: A read error may explain this, as a much larger clone is one base away. The chain couples TRBV27 to TRBJ2-7; D remains ambiguous. Germline V gives CDR1 MNHEY, CDR2 SMNVEV (reference sequence). The CDR3 covers 14 residues. CDR3 in amino acids: CARSGIGGTYEQYF. DNA of the CDR3: TGTGCCCGCAGTGGGATTGGTGGAACCTACGAGCAGTACTTC.

Ten or more counts support this clonotype. This rearrangement joins TRBV28 to TRBJ1-5; no definite D call. Germline values: CDR1 MDHEN, CDR2 SYDVKM. V lost 2 bases and J lost 0, with 8 bases in between. The CDR3 is 15 amino acids. CDR3 DNA sequence: TGTGCCAGCAGTTTAGGAGCGTCTAGCAATCAGCCCCAGCATTTT. It encodes CASSLGASSNQPQHF.

This clonotype was observed a few times. The chain uses TRBV29-1 and TRBJ2-7, with D perhaps matching TRBD2 (5 bases). This CDR3 contains 17 residues. Germline CDR1 and CDR2: SQVTM and ANQGSEA. V lost 3 bases, J lost 3 bases, and 24 bases lay in between. DNA for the CDR3: TGCAGCGTTGAGTGTTCCGGGATCCCGATTAAAAACTACGAGCAGTACGTC. As protein: CSVECSGIPIKNYEQYV.

This clonotype was observed a handful of times. V is TRBV7-9 and J is TRBJ2-1; the D gene is possibly TRBD2 (6 bases). The CDR3 has 14 residues. Trimming shortened V by 6 bases and J by 7 bases, and 16 bases separated the two germline ends. Germline CDR1 and CDR2: SEHNR and FQNEAQ (reference sequence). The CDR3 is CASRRGGLANEQFF. The DNA of the CDR3 is TGTGCCAGCAGGCGCGGTGGGCTAGCGAATGAGCAGTTCTTC.

This clonotype was seen more than once but under ten times. This chain joins TRBV7-8 and TRBJ1-2; D ambiguous. Germline V CDR1 and CDR2: SGHVS, FQNEAQ. V lost 3 bases and J lost 6, with 17 bases in between. The CDR3 runs to 15 residues. The CDR3 DNA sequence: TGTGCCAGCAGCTTCTTACGGACGGCCTTGGATGGCTACACCTTC. Translation gives CASSFLRTALDGYTF.

The J gene is TRBJ2-3, the V gene TRBV10-3; perhaps TRBD2 as D (6 bases). Trimming took off 0 bases at V and 0 bases at J, with 10 bases between the two ends. Germline V gene data show CDR1 as ENHRY and CDR2 as SYGVKD. The CDR3 totals 16 residues. CDR3 protein: CAISESSGDSTDTQYF. The CDR3 DNA reads TGTGCCATCAGTGAGTCGTCGGGGGATAGCACAGATACGCAGTATTTT.

This clonotype was detected a few times. The chain recombines TRBV2 with TRBJ2-1; 7 nucleotides match TRBD2. Germline-derived CDR1 and CDR2 are SNHLY and FYNNEI. V trimming: 10 bases; J trimming: 1 base; junction bases outside the gene matches: 7. The CDR3 is 14 residues long. The CDR3 is CATPGGRSYNEQFF. The DNA of the CDR3 is TGTGCCACCCCCGGGGGGAGATCCTACAATGAGCAGTTCTTC.

The rearrangement joins TRBV20-1 to TRBJ2-2; D is uncertain. The length of the CDR3 is 14 residues. The V and J ends lost 3 bases and 3 bases respectively, with 11 bases between them. Germline V gene sequence: CDR1 DFQATT, CDR2 SNEGSKA (reference sequence). Here the CDR3 reads CSASDFPDTGELFF. The CDR3 coding sequence is TGCAGTGCTAGTGATTTTCCAGACACCGGGGAGCTGTTTTTT.

There are many counts of this clonotype. Here the CDR3 reads CASSFVQDGYYEQYF. The CDR3 nucleotides are TGTGCCAGCAGCTTTGTTCAGGACGGATACTACGAGCAGTACTTC. The rearrangement joins TRBV7-2 to TRBJ2-7; D is unclear. Germline CDR1 reads SGHTA; CDR2 reads FQGNSA. V lost 3 bases and J 3 bases, leaving 15 bases between the germline ends. The CDR3 totals 15 residues.

The table lists this clonotype with many counts. The chain has TRBV7-9 and TRBJ1-5; D call uncertain. The V gene lost 3 bases and the J gene lost 7 bases, with 16 bases spanning the gap. CDR3 length: 15 residues. Germline V lookup: CDR1 SEHNR, CDR2 FQNEAQ (reference sequence). CDR3 sequence reads: CASSFSGAGRQPQHF. The CDR3 nucleotides are TGTGCCAGCAGCTTCTCAGGCGCGGGGAGGCAGCCCCAGCATTTT.

V is TRBV9 and J is TRBJ2-2; possible D gene TRBD2, 6 bases. Germline CDR1 reads SGDLS; CDR2 reads YYNGEE. Trimming cost V 6 bases and J 7 bases, with 13 bases left between them. This CDR3 is built from 13 residues. CDR3 sequence: CASNPGGSGELFF. CDR3 in DNA: TGTGCCAGCAATCCCGGGGGAAGCGGGGAGCTGTTTTTT.

The chain recombines TRBV19 with TRBJ2-5; a possible D gene is TRBD1 (5 bases). Germline lookup yields CDR1 LNHDA and CDR2 SQIVND (reference sequence). This CDR3 is 15 amino acids long. V lost 5 bases and J lost 1, with 14 bases in between. CDR3 sequence: CASSPRRQIQETQYF. CDR3 in DNA: TGTGCCAGTAGTCCAAGGAGACAGATCCAAGAGACCCAGTACTTC.

This clonotype came up a few times. This chain links TRBV6-1 with TRBJ1-5, with TRBD1 matching 9 bases. The V gene's germline CDR1 is MNHNS and CDR2 SASEGT. Losses at the gene ends were 6 bases for V and 7 bases for J; bases not matched to a gene: 10. This CDR3 has 15 amino acids. The chain's CDR3 is CASSPGGTGTQPQHF. Written as DNA, the CDR3 is TGTGCCAGCAGCCCCGGTGGGACAGGGACCCAGCCCCAGCATTTT.

The rearrangement joins TRBV6-2 or TRBV6-3 to TRBJ1-5; D might be TRBD1 (6 bases). The germline V gene encodes CDR1 MNHEY and CDR2 SVGEGT. V was trimmed by 6 bases and J by 4 bases, leaving 19 bases between them. This CDR3 contains 16 residues. This CDR3 is CASRNPHGQINQPQHF. CDR3 coding DNA: TGTGCCAGCAGAAACCCCCACGGACAGATAAATCAGCCCCAGCATTTT.

This sequence joins TRBV19 and TRBJ1-5; no firm D call. Germline lookup yields CDR1 LNHDA and CDR2 SQIVND (reference sequence). V was cut by 3 bases and J by 0 bases, with 9 bases left in between. CDR3 length: 15 residues. The CDR3 coding sequence is TGTGCCAGTAGTATGACCGGATATAGCAATCAGCCCCAGCATTTT. It codes for CASSMTGYSNQPQHF.

This chain links TRBV27 with TRBJ2-7, with D perhaps being TRBD1 or TRBD2 (7 bases each). Per the germline V gene, CDR1 is MNHEY and CDR2 is SMNVEV (reference sequence). Deletions cut 10 bases from V and 5 bases from J, with 12 bases between. This CDR3 has 11 residues. The CDR3 spells CATRGGHEQYV. For the CDR3, the DNA is TGTGCCACCAGGGGGGGGCACGAGCAGTACGTC.

The rearrangement links TRBV29-1 to TRBJ2-2; D gene uncertain. The CDR3 has 12 amino acids. Per the germline V gene, CDR1 is SQVTM and CDR2 is ANQGSEA. V was clipped by 8 bases and J by 5 bases, with 12 bases between them. The CDR3 region is CSTPLYTGELFF. As DNA, the CDR3 is TGCAGCACACCCCTTTATACCGGGGAGCTGTTTTTT.

This clonotype came up many times. The chain uses TRBV28 and TRBJ2-3, with 15 bases that match TRBD2. V lost 3 bases, J lost 0 bases, and 4 bases stayed unmatched. This CDR3 has 18 residues. Germline V lookup: CDR1 MDHEN, CDR2 SYDVKM. The DNA of the CDR3 is TGTGCCAGCAGTTTCCTCGGGACTAGCGGGGGGAGCACAGATACGCAGTATTTT. This sequence encodes CASSFLGTSGGSTDTQYF. Using reference TRBV28 and TRBJ2-3 for the parts outside the CDR3, the full variable domain is DVKVTQSSRYLVKRTGEKVFLECVQDMDHENMFWYRQDPGLGLRLIYFSYDVKMKEKGDIPEGYSVSREKKERFSLILESASTNQTSMYLCASSFLGTSGGSTDTQYFGPGTRLTVL.